The clone carrying this T cell receptor (beta chain) came up once. Antigen specificity is unknown. In the PCR, 60 Vbeta and 13 Jbeta primers were used. TCRdb's copy holds only in-frame clones and misses some; the assay was immunoSEQ multiplex PCR. Of roughly 180,000 clones listed, 84% are singletons. The data are from a study of cytomegalovirus exposure and HLA in healthy donors. Study-wide background: Out of 398 genotyped donors, less than 90% belonged to the Caucasian-associated ancestry cluster. Study-wide findings and caveats: Common viral pathogens seemed to be connected with several of the most significant clusters, according to a later analysis. Productive rates of about 90% or about 30% were seen for most TCR beta V segments in an earlier analysis. Several V segments, TRBV6-2 and TRBV6-3 among them, could not be told apart and were dropped.

CDR1 SGHDT and CDR2 YYEEEE come from the germline V gene. This CDR3 comprises 14 residues. V was pared by 4 bases and J by 4 bases, with 7 bases of the junction left unmatched. The source is a girl under 18 in good health and CMV-seropositive. The chain combines TRBV5-6 with TRBJ2-7; 8 bases line up with TRBD2. Material for sequencing was PBMCs. The CDR3: CASSATGGAYEQYF. CDR3 DNA sequence: TGTGCCAGCAGCGCTACCGGGGGGGCGTACGAGCAGTACTTC.